This T cell receptor beta chain was observed in a study of T cells after yellow fever vaccination. About the research overall: Fractions of low cell number were prepared using SMART-Seq v4 Ultra Low Input. The study's findings and limits: Post-booster repertoires contained most primary-vaccination clones again (96% CD4, 85% to 90% CD8). The presence of abundant clonotypes contaminating from the bulk population was possible in FACS-sorted repertoires.

This clonotype was counted between two and nine times. Its antigen is currently unknown. They built TCR cDNA with 5'RACE template switching, a step that put in a universal primer site and UMIs. TCRdb used MiXCR to reprocess the 5' RACE reads, holding one entry per CDR3 protein. The sample has about 320,000 distinct CDR3 sequences; around 7% are singletons. The germline V gene encodes CDR1 MGHDK and CDR2 SYGVNS. V shed 4 bases, J shed 6 bases, and the junction held 6 bases outside the gene matches. This CDR3 has 15 residues. The TCR sequence derives from a man aged 18 to 29 who received the YFV17D yellow fever vaccine. This specimen was PBMCs, taken around 45 days after the first yellow fever vaccination. V gene TRBV25-1 combines with J gene TRBJ2-3, with TRBD1 identical over 11 bases. The chain's CDR3 is CASSVRDRGGDTQYF. In DNA, the CDR3 is TGTGCCAGCAGTGTCCGGGACAGGGGGGGGGATACGCAGTATTTT.